These T cell receptor beta chains were read from a single sample in a study of CD8 T cells in ankylosing spondylitis. TCRdb re-derived calls from the 5' RACE reads in MiXCR, one entry per CDR3 protein. The data contain 250,000 to 350,000 distinct CDR3 sequences, 20% of them singletons. The sequenced sample was blood, either unsorted or a sorted T cell fraction (not recorded which). These receptors came from a male donor with ankylosing spondylitis or in good health (not recorded which). Each CDR3 is given with its conserved first and last residue. The order of the fields is clone size, V gene, D gene, J gene, CDR3 DNA, CDR3 protein. A D gene is named only where the DNA matches it firmly. The size of a clone is reported for some rows only, either as once, few or many, or as a class for expanded clones.

-	TRBV11-2	-	TRBJ2-1	TGTGCCGGCGCCGGCGAAGAGCAGTTCTTC	CAGAGEEQFF
many	TRBV29-1	-	TRBJ2-3	TGCAGCGTTGAAGGCCCCGGAGGCACAGATACGCAGTATTTT	CSVEGPGGTDTQYF
few	TRBV12-3/TRBV12-4	TRBD2	TRBJ2-1	TGTGCCAGCAGCCCGCCGGGACTCGGGGGGAATGAGCAGTTCTTC	CASSPPGLGGNEQFF
-	TRBV10-3	-	TRBJ1-1	TGTGCCATCAGTAACCGGGACAATCTGAACACTGAAGCTTTCTTT	CAISNRDNLNTEAFF
few	TRBV6-5	-	TRBJ2-6	TGTGCCAGCAGTTCAGTGTCGGGCGCCGGGGCCAACGTCCTGACTTTC	CASSSVSGAGANVLTF
-	TRBV2	-	TRBJ2-1	TGTGCCAGCAACGGGGCCTCGTTACGTGGGCAGTTCTTC	CASNGASLRGQFF
few	TRBV24-1	-	TRBJ2-1	TGTGCCACCAGTGATTTTAGCTACAATGAGCAGTTCTTC	CATSDFSYNEQFF
few	TRBV7-8	-	TRBJ2-5	TGTGCCAGCAGCTTAATGACAGATCAAGAGACCCAGTACTTC	CASSLMTDQETQYF
-	TRBV5-1	-	TRBJ1-5	TGCGCCAGCAGCTTGGCTTGGAATCAGCCCCAGCATTTT	CASSLAWNQPQHF
few	TRBV3-1	-	TRBJ2-2	TGTGCCAGCAGCCAGGAGGCCGCCGGGGAGCTGTTTTTT	CASSQEAAGELFF
-	TRBV5-1	-	TRBJ2-5	TGCGCCAGCAGCTTTATGGGGACCGCAAACCTTGAGACCCAGTACTTC	CASSFMGTANLETQYF
many	TRBV27	TRBD2	TRBJ2-1	TGTGCCAGCGGAAAGACTAGCGGGAGAAGGGGGTACAATGAGCAGTTCTTC	CASGKTSGRRGYNEQFF
few	TRBV6-1	-	TRBJ2-1	TGTGCCAGCAGTGAATGGGGCGGGTATTACAATGAGCAGTTCTTC	CASSEWGGYYNEQFF
many	TRBV12-3/TRBV12-4	-	TRBJ2-4	TGTGCCAGCAGACCCGGGCCGCGGAGGAACATTCAGTACTTC	CASRPGPRRNIQYF
-	TRBV28	-	TRBJ1-5	TGTGCCAGCTTTATGGGGCAGGGGCGCAATCAGCCCCAGCATTTT	CASFMGQGRNQPQHF
few	TRBV9	-	TRBJ2-5	TGTGCCAGCAGCGTAGGTGGGGGGACCCAAGAGACCCAGTACTTC	CASSVGGGTQETQYF
few	TRBV3-1	-	TRBJ1-5	TGTGCCAGCAGCCAAGGGGAGGGACGGCCCCAGCATTTT	CASSQGEGRPQHF
-	TRBV20-1	-	TRBJ2-2	TGCAGTGCTAGAGAAGGAGGGTTCGGGGAGCTGTTTTTT	CSAREGGFGELFF
few	TRBV9	TRBD2	TRBJ2-6	TGTGCCAGCAGTGCGGGGGGGGTGTCTGGGGCCAACGTCCTGACTTTC	CASSAGGVSGANVLTF
-	TRBV10-3	-	TRBJ2-1	TGTGCCACCAGCCGGGATGCCACTTACAATGAGCAGTTCTTC	CATSRDATYNEQFF
few	TRBV20-1	TRBD1	TRBJ2-2	TGCAGTGCTACATCGGACAGGGCAGGGACCGGGGAGCTGTTTTTT	CSATSDRAGTGELFF
-	TRBV3-1	TRBD2	TRBJ2-3	TGTGCCAGCAGTCTGGGAGGGACTAGCGGGGCATGGGGCACAGATACGCAGTATTTT	CASSLGGTSGAWGTDTQYF
-	TRBV28	TRBD1	TRBJ2-2	TGTGCCAGCAGGCCCGGACAGGGTAACACCGGGGAGCTGTTTTTT	CASRPGQGNTGELFF
-	TRBV29-1	TRBD2	TRBJ2-5	TGCAGCGTGATAGCGGGAGGCCCACAAGAGACCCAGTACTTC	CSVIAGGPQETQYF
few	TRBV27	-	TRBJ2-6	TGTGCCAGCAGTCGGGGCTCAAACGTCCTGACTTTC	CASSRGSNVLTF
-	TRBV28	-	TRBJ1-5	TGTGCCAGCAGGACCTTAGGGAATCAGCCCCAGCATTTT	CASRTLGNQPQHF
-	TRBV20-1	TRBD1	TRBJ2-5	TGCAGTGCTCTCTCTTGGGACAGTCAAGAGACCCAGTACTTC	CSALSWDSQETQYF
few	TRBV20-1	-	TRBJ2-5	TGCAGTGCGACCTCGGTTGAGACCCAGTACTTC	CSATSVETQYF